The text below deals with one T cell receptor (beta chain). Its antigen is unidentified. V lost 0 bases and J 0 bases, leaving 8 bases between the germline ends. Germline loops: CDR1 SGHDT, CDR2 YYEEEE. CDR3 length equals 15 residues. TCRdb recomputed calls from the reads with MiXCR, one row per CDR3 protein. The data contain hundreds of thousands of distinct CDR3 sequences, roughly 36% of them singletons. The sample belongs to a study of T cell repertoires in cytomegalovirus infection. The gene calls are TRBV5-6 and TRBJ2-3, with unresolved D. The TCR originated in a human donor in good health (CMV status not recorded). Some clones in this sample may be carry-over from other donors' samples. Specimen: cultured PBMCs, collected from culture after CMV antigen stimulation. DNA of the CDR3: TGTGCCAGCAGCTTGGTCGGCCTTAGCACAGATACGCAGTATTTT. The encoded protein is CASSLVGLSTDTQYF.